Listed below are T cell receptor beta chains from one sample, sequenced in a study of cytotoxic CD8 clonotypes in ibrutinib-treated CLL. Some clones are missing from TCRdb's copy, which holds only in-frame ones; the method was immunoSEQ multiplex PCR. The sample carries some 100,000 clones, approximately 56% recorded once. Sequenced here: PBMCs, sampled after 24 months of ibrutinib treatment. The receptors stem from a human donor with chronic lymphocytic leukemia. The CDR3 runs from the conserved cysteine through the conserved F or W. A D gene is named only where the DNA matches it firmly. Size is stated for part of the rows, as once, few or many counts, or as a class when the clone is expanded.

j_gene,v_gene,len,abundance,d_gene,CDR3aa,CDR3nt
TRBJ1-2,TRBV6-1,14,.,.,CASSELRAGAGYTF,TGTGCCAGCAGTGAACTACGGGCAGGGGCTGGCTACACCTTC
TRBJ2-5,TRBV30,15,many,TRBD1,CAWSAQGAVLETQYF,TGTGCCTGGAGTGCACAGGGGGCAGTTTTGGAGACCCAGTACTTC
TRBJ2-3,TRBV11-2,18,.,TRBD1,CASSLGPTQKGAGDTQYF,TGTGCCAGCAGCCTCGGACCGACTCAAAAGGGGGCTGGAGATACGCAGTATTTT
TRBJ2-1,TRBV29-1,14,.,.,CSEGPLGSYNEQFF,TGCAGCGAGGGGCCGCTGGGCTCCTACAATGAGCAGTTCTTC
TRBJ1-1,TRBV2,15,few,TRBD1,CASSEVGGADYEAFF,TGTGCCAGCAGTGAAGTAGGGGGCGCCGATTATGAAGCTTTCTTT
TRBJ2-3,TRBV4-1,17,.,.,CASSQDRVGTITDTQYF,TGCGCCAGCAGCCAAGATAGGGTAGGAACGATCACAGATACGCAGTATTTT
TRBJ2-1,TRBV9,14,.,.,CASSPSTLGNEQFF,TGTGCCAGCAGCCCATCGACCCTCGGGAATGAGCAGTTCTTC
TRBJ2-4,TRBV29-1,13,.,TRBD1,CSGQGFAKNIQYF,TGCAGCGGACAGGGATTCGCCAAAAACATTCAGTACTTC
TRBJ2-7,TRBV5-6,15,once,TRBD1,CASSLGQGQIYEQYF,TGTGCCAGCAGCTTGGGACAGGGACAGATATACGAGCAGTACTTC
TRBJ1-2,TRBV19,15,.,TRBD1,CASSIDRDRVGGYTF,TGTGCCAGTAGTATAGATCGGGACAGGGTCGGCGGCTACACCTTC
TRBJ1-1,TRBV30,13,.,.,CAWSRGMNTEAFF,TGTGCCTGGAGCCGAGGGATGAACACTGAAGCTTTCTTT
TRBJ2-1,TRBV6-5,13,.,TRBD2,CASRGLTYNEQFF,TGTGCCAGCAGGGGACTAACATACAATGAGCAGTTCTTC
TRBJ2-7,TRBV6-6,14,few,.,CASSYSMDSYEQYF,TGTGCCAGCAGTTACTCGATGGATTCCTACGAGCAGTACTTC
TRBJ1-1,TRBV10-3,16,.,.,CAISASRGGAVTEAFF,TGTGCCATCAGTGCCTCACGGGGGGGGGCTGTCACTGAAGCTTTCTTT
TRBJ1-5,TRBV18,16,.,.,CASSPPSGGSNQPQHF,TGTGCCAGCTCACCACCATCTGGGGGAAGCAATCAGCCCCAGCATTTT
TRBJ1-3,TRBV6-6,13,.,.,CASSGGSGNTIYF,TGTGCCAGTTCCGGGGGCTCTGGAAACACCATATATTTT
TRBJ1-1,TRBV5-1,15,.,.,CASSSQINRNTEAFF,TGCGCCAGCAGCTCACAGATAAACAGGAACACTGAAGCTTTCTTT
TRBJ1-6,TRBV10-3,12,.,.,CAISEYTTPLHF,TGTGCCATCAGTGAATATACCACACCCCTCCACTTT